Listed below are T cell receptor beta chains from one sample, sequenced in a study of glioma-infiltrating T cells. MiXCR was run by TCRdb on the multiplex PCR reads, yielding one entry per CDR3 protein. The sample lists about 140,000 distinct CDR3 sequences, roughly two fifths seen once, with around 20% in the top ten. Sequencing was performed on glioma tissue, nonneoplastic brain tissue, or PBMCs (not recorded which). These receptors all come from a human donor with low-grade glioma or glioblastoma, undergoing nonglioma brain surgery, or in good health (not recorded which). The CDR3 runs from the conserved cysteine through the conserved F or W. Fields, in order: J gene, D gene, V gene, CDR3 DNA, CDR3 protein. The D gene is left open where the match is weak.

>TRBJ2-7|.|TRBV6-1
TGTGCCAGCAGCCACGGGGGGACACCGGCCTACGAGCAGTACTTC
CASSHGGTPAYEQYF
>TRBJ2-7|TRBD1|TRBV6-2/TRBV6-3
TGTGCCAGCAGAGAGGACAGGGGTACGTACGAGCAGTACTTC
CASREDRGTYEQYF
>TRBJ2-3|TRBD1|TRBV10-3
TGTGCCATCAACCAGGCGACAGGGGGTCGAGATACGCAGTATTTT
CAINQATGGRDTQYF
>TRBJ2-1|.|TRBV18
TGTGCCAGCTCCCAGGGACGGACCCGGAATGAGCAGTTCTTC
CASSQGRTRNEQFF
>TRBJ2-3|.|TRBV12-3/TRBV12-4
TGTGCCAGCAGCTACAACCGTGGCACAGATACGCAGTATTTT
CASSYNRGTDTQYF
>TRBJ2-1|.|TRBV11-2
TGTGCCAGCAGCTGGGGGTCATACGCTGAGCAGTTCTTC
CASSWGSYAEQFF
>TRBJ2-7|.|TRBV6-2/TRBV6-3
TGTGCCAGCAGTTATCAGTCCGACGAGCAGTACTTC
CASSYQSDEQYF
>TRBJ1-6|TRBD1|TRBV6-2/TRBV6-3
TGTGCCAGCAGTCCACAGACAGGGGGGAGTTCACCCCTCCACTTT
CASSPQTGGSSPLHF
>TRBJ1-2|.|TRBV6-1
TGTGCCAGCAGACGAGGCAGAACTAACTATGGCTACACCTTC
CASRRGRTNYGYTF
>TRBJ2-2|.|TRBV7-9
TGTGCCAGCAGCCCAACGGGAGTAGGCACCGGGGAGCTGTTTTTT
CASSPTGVGTGELFF
>TRBJ1-5|.|TRBV19
TGTGCCAGTAGAACACAGGGAAATAGCAATCAGCCCCAGCATTTT
CASRTQGNSNQPQHF
>TRBJ1-5|.|TRBV6-5
TGTGCCAGCAGTTACTGGTTGAGCAGGGTTGGCAATCAGCCCCAGCATTTT
CASSYWLSRVGNQPQHF